What follows are 5 T cell receptor beta chains derived from one specimen sequenced in a study of blood T cells in healthy people across ages. Next came a second PCR, run for about 7 to 12 cycles, which used a sample-barcoded 5' primer along with a J-beta primer mix. TCRdb fed the 5' RACE reads into MiXCR, producing one record per CDR3 protein. The sample has about 800,000 distinct CDR3 sequences, approximately 25% seen once. These sequences were also reported in another study, on T cells of mothers and their children.

The sample was blood. These receptors originate from a boy between 10 and 17 years old in good health.

V usage is TRBV10-3 and J usage is TRBJ2-3; tentative D call: TRBD2 (6 bases). V lost 2 bases to trimming and J lost 3 bases, with 9 bases between them. Germline V lookup: CDR1 ENHRY, CDR2 SYGVKD. The CDR3 consists of 14 residues. This CDR3 is CAISEDGGTDTQYF. The CDR3, as DNA: TGTGCCATCAGTGAGGACGGAGGGACAGATACGCAGTATTTT.

This clonotype was observed a handful of times. This sequence joins TRBV29-1 and TRBJ2-3, with 11 bases aligning to TRBD2. Looked up from germline, CDR1 is SQVTM and CDR2 is ANQGSEA. V dropped 4 bases and J dropped 2; count of bases not matched to a gene: 5. The CDR3 is 15 amino acids. CDR3 residues: CSVVGTSGPTDTQYF. CDR3 nucleotide sequence: TGCAGCGTTGTTGGGACTAGCGGTCCCACAGATACGCAGTATTTT.

V is TRBV28 and J is TRBJ2-3, with TRBD2 matching 11 bases. Germline V gives CDR1 MDHEN, CDR2 SYDVKM. The CDR3 totals 17 residues. V lost 3 bases, J lost 5 bases, and 10 bases stayed unmatched. The CDR3 sequence: CASSFGLLAGGKDTQYF. The CDR3 DNA is TGTGCCAGCAGTTTCGGACTCCTAGCGGGAGGAAAAGATACGCAGTATTTT.

This clonotype was seen only a few times. This rearrangement joins TRBV4-1 to TRBJ2-5, with TRBD2 matching 7 bases. This CDR3 has 14 residues. J was trimmed by 3 bases and V by 1 base; bases with no gene match: 2. CDR1 MGHRA and CDR2 YSYEKL come from the germline V gene. CDR3 protein: CASSQVRGEETQYF. CDR3 DNA: TGCGCCAGCAGCCAAGTCCGGGGGGAAGAGACCCAGTACTTC.

This clonotype was observed a few times. The chain couples TRBV20-1 to TRBJ2-7, with 9 bases fitting TRBD1. Germline CDR1 and CDR2: DFQATT and SNEGSKA (reference sequence). This CDR3 has 12 amino acids. The V and J ends lost 7 bases and 5 bases, in that order; junction bases with no gene match: 6. Here the CDR3 reads CSGAGTGNEQYF. As DNA, the CDR3 is TGCAGTGGGGCGGGGACAGGGAACGAGCAGTACTTC.